A selection of T cell receptor beta chains follows, all from one sample in a study of blood T cell repertoires in COVID-19. Assay used: immunoSEQ multiplex PCR; TCRdb lists only in-frame clones, some missing. This sample has roughly 140,000 clones; over 75% occur once, and the top ten carry around 8%. Sequenced sample: peripheral blood. All receptors derive from a woman aged 55-75 years with COVID-19, enrolled during active disease. CDR3s include the opening cysteine and the closing phenylalanine or tryptophan. Fields, in order: V gene, D gene, J gene, clone size, CDR3 protein, CDR3 DNA. The D gene is left open where the match is weak. Rows may omit the clone size; those that give it use once, few, many or a size class.

>TRBV5-1|TRBD1|TRBJ1-6|NA
CASSAAGDRLDNSPLHF
TGCGCCAGCAGCGCGGCCGGGGACAGGCTCGATAATTCACCCCTCCACTTT
>TRBV3-1/TRBV3-2|TRBD1|TRBJ1-4|NA
CASSRGQINEKLFF
TGTGCCAGCAGCCGGGGACAGATTAATGAAAAACTGTTTTTT
>TRBV3-1/TRBV3-2|NA|TRBJ2-7|once
CASSPGRGYEQYF
TGTGCCAGCAGTCCAGGCCGGGGCTACGAGCAGTACTTC
>TRBV28|NA|TRBJ1-1|NA
CASSFQGYKNTEAFF
TGTGCCAGCAGTTTTCAGGGGTATAAGAACACTGAAGCTTTCTTT
>TRBV27|NA|TRBJ2-7|NA
CASSLYQGRPYGYEQYF
TGTGCCAGCAGTTTATATCAGGGCAGACCCTACGGATACGAGCAGTACTTC
>TRBV5-1|TRBD2|TRBJ2-1|NA
CASSPTSGETYNEQFF
TGCGCCAGCAGCCCAACTAGCGGGGAAACCTACAATGAGCAGTTCTTC
>TRBV7-9|NA|TRBJ1-6|NA
CASSVGQPNSPLHF
TGTGCCAGCAGCGTTGGACAGCCCAATTCACCCCTCCACTTT
>TRBV5-4|NA|TRBJ1-5|NA
CATAPTGGNRVNSSNQPQHF
TGTGCCACGGCACCCACGGGAGGAAACAGGGTTAATTCTAGCAATCAGCCCCAGCATTTT
>TRBV9|NA|TRBJ1-1|NA
CASSQNDRNTEAFF
TGTGCCAGCAGCCAAAATGACAGGAACACTGAAGCTTTCTTT
>TRBV11-3|NA|TRBJ2-2|NA
CASSSGVNTGELFF
TGTGCCAGCAGCTCAGGGGTAAACACCGGGGAGCTGTTTTTT
>TRBV15|NA|TRBJ1-2|once
CATSPRGNYGYTF
TGTGCCACCAGCCCACGGGGGAACTATGGCTACACCTTC
>TRBV6-4|NA|TRBJ1-1|NA
CASSDGRRGAFF
TGTGCCAGCAGTGACGGGAGGCGAGGAGCTTTCTTT
>TRBV5-5|NA|TRBJ1-6|NA
CASSNLRGSPLHF
TGTGCCAGCAGCAATCTAAGAGGTTCACCCCTCCACTTT
>TRBV2|NA|TRBJ1-1|NA
CASKEPNTEAFF
TGTGCCAGCAAAGAGCCAAACACTGAAGCTTTCTTT
>TRBV3-1/TRBV3-2|TRBD2|TRBJ2-1|NA
CASSQVPSGVRVGAYNEQFF
TGTGCCAGCAGCCAAGTTCCTAGCGGGGTTCGGGTCGGTGCCTACAATGAGCAGTTCTTC
>TRBV7-9|TRBD1|TRBJ1-2|NA
CASSSWTGEKDGYTF
TGTGCCAGCAGCTCATGGACAGGGGAGAAGGATGGCTACACCTTC
>TRBV7-2|NA|TRBJ1-2|NA
CASSSRGEGYGYTF
TGTGCCAGCAGCTCGAGAGGGGAGGGCTATGGCTACACCTTC
>TRBV27|TRBD2|TRBJ2-3|NA
CASSLLNSGLAGVADTQYF
TGTGCCAGCAGTCTATTAAATTCGGGACTAGCGGGGGTTGCAGATACGCAGTATTTT
>TRBV5-1|TRBD2|TRBJ2-3|NA
CASSSTGGIPGLAWRTDTQYF
TGCGCCAGCAGCTCCACGGGGGGAATTCCGGGACTAGCGTGGCGCACAGATACGCAGTATTTT
>TRBV27|NA|TRBJ1-2|NA
CASSFRGFYGYTF
TGTGCCAGCAGTTTTAGGGGGTTCTATGGCTACACCTTC
>TRBV5-1|NA|TRBJ1-6|NA
CASSSESGALHF
TGCGCCAGCAGCTCCGAGTCGGGAGCCCTCCACTTT
>TRBV5-8|NA|TRBJ1-1|NA
CASSLEHSPEAFF
TGTGCCAGCAGCTTGGAACACAGCCCTGAAGCTTTCTTT
>TRBV7-3|TRBD1|TRBJ2-1|NA
CASSSGTGGDEQFF
TGTGCCAGCAGCTCCGGGACAGGGGGCGATGAGCAGTTCTTC
>TRBV19|NA|TRBJ1-2|NA
CASSIQGAGGYTF
TGTGCCAGTAGTATACAGGGAGCGGGTGGCTACACCTTC
>TRBV7-9|NA|TRBJ2-7|NA
CASSLGTLRDEQYF
TGTGCCAGCAGCCTTGGGACACTGCGGGACGAGCAGTACTTC
>TRBV4-2|TRBD2|TRBJ2-3|NA
CASSQDFVFSGGGSSTQYF
TGTGCCAGCAGCCAAGATTTCGTATTCAGCGGGGGGGGATCGAGTACGCAGTATTTT
>TRBV6-5|NA|TRBJ1-3|NA
CASSSLAYSGNTIYF
TGTGCCAGCAGTTCCCTCGCGTACTCTGGAAACACCATATATTTT
>TRBV25-1|TRBD1|TRBJ1-2|NA
CASWETGGYGYTF
TGTGCCAGCTGGGAAACAGGGGGCTATGGCTACACCTTC
>TRBV21-1|NA|TRBJ2-7|NA
CASSKPPGNF
TGTGCCAGCAGCAAACCACCCGGGAACTTC